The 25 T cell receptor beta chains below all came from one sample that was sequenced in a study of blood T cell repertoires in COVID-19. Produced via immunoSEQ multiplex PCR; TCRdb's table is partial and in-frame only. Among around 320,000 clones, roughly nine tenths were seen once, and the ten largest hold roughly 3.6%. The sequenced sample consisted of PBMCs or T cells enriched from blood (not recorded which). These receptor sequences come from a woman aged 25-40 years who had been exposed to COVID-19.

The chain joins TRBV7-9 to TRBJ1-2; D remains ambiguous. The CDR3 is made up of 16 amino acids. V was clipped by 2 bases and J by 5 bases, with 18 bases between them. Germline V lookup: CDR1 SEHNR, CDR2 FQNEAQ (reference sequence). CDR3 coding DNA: TGTGCCAGCAGCTTAAGCGACTCGGGTTGGAGGTATGGCTACACCTTC. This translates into CASSLSDSGWRYGYTF.

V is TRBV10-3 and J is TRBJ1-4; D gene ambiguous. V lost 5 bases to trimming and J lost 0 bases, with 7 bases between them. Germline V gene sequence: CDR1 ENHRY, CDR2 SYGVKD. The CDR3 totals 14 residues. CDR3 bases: TGTGCCATCAGTCAGGCTGCAACTAATGAAAAACTGTTTTTT. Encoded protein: CAISQAATNEKLFF.

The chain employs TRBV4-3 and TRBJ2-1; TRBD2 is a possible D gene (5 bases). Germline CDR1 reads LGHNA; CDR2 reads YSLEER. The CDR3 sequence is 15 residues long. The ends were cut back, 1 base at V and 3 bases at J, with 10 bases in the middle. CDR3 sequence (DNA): TGCGCCAGCAGCCAAGGAGACTACAACTACAATGAGCAGTTCTTC. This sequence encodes CASSQGDYNYNEQFF.

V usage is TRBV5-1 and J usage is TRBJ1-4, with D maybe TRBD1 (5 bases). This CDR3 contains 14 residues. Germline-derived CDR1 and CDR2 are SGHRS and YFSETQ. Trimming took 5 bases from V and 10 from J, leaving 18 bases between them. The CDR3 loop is CASRGDVGEGKLFF. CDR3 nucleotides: TGCGCCAGCAGGGGCGATGTGGGGGAGGGAAAACTGTTTTTT. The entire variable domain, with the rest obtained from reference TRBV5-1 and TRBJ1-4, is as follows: KAGVTQTPRYLIKTRGQQVTLSCSPISGHRSVSWYQQTPGQGLQFLFEYFSETQRNKGNFPGRFSGRQFSNSRSEMNVSTLELGDSALYLCASRGDVGEGKLFFGSGTQLSVL.

Written as DNA, the CDR3 is TGTGCCAGCAGTTTAAACGGAGGGCTTTCACCCCTCCACTTT. This sequence encodes CASSLNGGLSPLHF. The chain recombines TRBV27 with TRBJ1-6; D is ambiguous. The CDR3 runs to 14 residues. V was pared by 2 bases and J by 9 bases, with 11 bases between. The germline gives CDR1 MNHEY, CDR2 SMNVEV (reference sequence).

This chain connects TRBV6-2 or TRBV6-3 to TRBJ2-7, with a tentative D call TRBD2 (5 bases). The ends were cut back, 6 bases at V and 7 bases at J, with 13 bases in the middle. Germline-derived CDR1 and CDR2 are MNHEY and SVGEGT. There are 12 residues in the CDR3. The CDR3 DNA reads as TGTGCCAGCAGCCCCGGGGTTTGGGAGCAGTACTTC. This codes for CASSPGVWEQYF.

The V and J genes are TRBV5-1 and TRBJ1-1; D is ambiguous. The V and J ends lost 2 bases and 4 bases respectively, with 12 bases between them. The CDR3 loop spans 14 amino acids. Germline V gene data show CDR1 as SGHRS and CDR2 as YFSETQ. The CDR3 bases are TGCGCCAGCAGCTTTAAAGGCTCGGGCACTGAAGCTTTCTTT. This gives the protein CASSFKGSGTEAFF.

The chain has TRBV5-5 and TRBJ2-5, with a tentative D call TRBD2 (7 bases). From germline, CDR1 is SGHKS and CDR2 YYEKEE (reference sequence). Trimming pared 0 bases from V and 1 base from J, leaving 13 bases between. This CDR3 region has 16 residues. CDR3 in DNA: TGTGCCAGCAGCTTGGTAGTGGGGGGGCCCCAAGAGACCCAGTACTTC. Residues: CASSLVVGGPQETQYF.

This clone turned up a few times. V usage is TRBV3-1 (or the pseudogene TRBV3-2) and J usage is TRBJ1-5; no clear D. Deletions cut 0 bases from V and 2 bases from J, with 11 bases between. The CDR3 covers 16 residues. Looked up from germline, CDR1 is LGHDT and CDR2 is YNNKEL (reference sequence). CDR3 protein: CASSQEGSAGNQPQHF. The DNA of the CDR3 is TGTGCCAGCAGCCAAGAAGGGAGTGCGGGCAATCAGCCCCAGCATTTT.

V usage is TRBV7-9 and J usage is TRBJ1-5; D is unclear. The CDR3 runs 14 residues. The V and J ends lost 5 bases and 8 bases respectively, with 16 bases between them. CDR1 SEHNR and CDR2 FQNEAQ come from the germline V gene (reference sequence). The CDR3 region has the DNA TGTGCCAGCAGCGGTCCCCGCCGGGTTGAGCCCCAGCATTTT. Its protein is CASSGPRRVEPQHF.

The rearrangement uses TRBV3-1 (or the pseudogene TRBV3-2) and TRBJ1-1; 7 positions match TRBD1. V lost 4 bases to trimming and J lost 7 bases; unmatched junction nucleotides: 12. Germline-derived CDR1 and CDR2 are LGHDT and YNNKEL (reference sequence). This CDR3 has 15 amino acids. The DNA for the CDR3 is TGTGCCAGCAGCCCAGGTTCGCAGGGGGTAGGTGAAGCTTTCTTT. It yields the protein CASSPGSQGVGEAFF.

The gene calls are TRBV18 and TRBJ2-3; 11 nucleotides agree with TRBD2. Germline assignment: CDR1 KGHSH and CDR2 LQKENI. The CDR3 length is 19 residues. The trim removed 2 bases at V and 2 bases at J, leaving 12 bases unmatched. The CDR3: CASSPIPSTGLADTDTQYF. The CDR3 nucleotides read TGTGCCAGCTCACCAATACCCTCCACGGGACTAGCGGACACAGATACGCAGTATTTT.

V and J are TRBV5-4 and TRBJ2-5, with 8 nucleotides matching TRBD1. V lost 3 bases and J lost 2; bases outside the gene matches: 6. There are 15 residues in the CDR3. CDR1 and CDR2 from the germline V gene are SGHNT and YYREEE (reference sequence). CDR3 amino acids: CASSSGQGEQETQYF. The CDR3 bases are TGTGCCAGCAGCTCAGGACAGGGAGAACAAGAGACCCAGTACTTC. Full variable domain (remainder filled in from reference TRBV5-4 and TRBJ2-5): ETGVTQSPTHLIKTRGQQVTLRCSSQSGHNTVSWYQQALGQGPQFIFQYYREEENGRGNFPPRFSGLQFPNYSSELNVNALELDDSALYLCASSSGQGEQETQYFGPGTRLLVL.

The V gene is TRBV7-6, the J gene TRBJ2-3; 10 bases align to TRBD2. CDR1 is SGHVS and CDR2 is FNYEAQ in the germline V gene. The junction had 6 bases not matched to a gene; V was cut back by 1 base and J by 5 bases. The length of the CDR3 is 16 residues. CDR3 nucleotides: TGTGCCAGCAGCTTAGGTAGCGGGGGGCCAGGAGATACGCAGTATTTT. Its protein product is CASSLGSGGPGDTQYF.

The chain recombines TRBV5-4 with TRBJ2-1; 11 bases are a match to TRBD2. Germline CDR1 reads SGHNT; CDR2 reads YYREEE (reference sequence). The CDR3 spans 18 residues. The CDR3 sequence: CASLPGGLAGGSYNEQFF. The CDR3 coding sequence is TGTGCGAGCCTGCCGGGCGGGCTAGCGGGGGGTTCCTACAATGAGCAGTTCTTC.

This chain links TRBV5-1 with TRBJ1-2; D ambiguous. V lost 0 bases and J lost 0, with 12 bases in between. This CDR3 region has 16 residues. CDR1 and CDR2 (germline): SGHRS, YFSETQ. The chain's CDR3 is CASSLGRDSANYGYTF. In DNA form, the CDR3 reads TGCGCCAGCAGCTTGGGGAGAGATTCAGCTAACTATGGCTACACCTTC.

CDR3 amino acids: CASSQEAGGRSYNSPLHF. DNA of the CDR3: TGTGCCAGCAGCCAAGAAGCAGGGGGAAGATCCTATAATTCACCCCTCCACTTT. The rearrangement joins TRBV3-1 (or the pseudogene TRBV3-2) to TRBJ1-6; 7 nucleotides align to TRBD1. V shed 0 bases, J shed 1 base, and the junction held 6 bases outside the gene matches. The CDR3 consists of 18 residues. The V gene's germline CDR1 is LGHDT and CDR2 YNNKEL (reference sequence).

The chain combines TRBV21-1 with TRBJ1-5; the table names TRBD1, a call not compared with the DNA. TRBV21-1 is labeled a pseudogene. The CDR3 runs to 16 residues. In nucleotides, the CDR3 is TGTGCCAGCAGCAAAGTTAGTAGGGGCCCTAGTCAGCCCCAGCATTTT. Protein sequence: CASSKVSRGPSQPQHF.

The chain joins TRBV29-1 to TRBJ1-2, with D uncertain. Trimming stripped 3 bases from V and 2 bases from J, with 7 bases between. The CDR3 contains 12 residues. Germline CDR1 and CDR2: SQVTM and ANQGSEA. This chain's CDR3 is CSVDPGNYGYTF. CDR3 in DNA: TGCAGCGTTGATCCCGGGAACTATGGCTACACCTTC.

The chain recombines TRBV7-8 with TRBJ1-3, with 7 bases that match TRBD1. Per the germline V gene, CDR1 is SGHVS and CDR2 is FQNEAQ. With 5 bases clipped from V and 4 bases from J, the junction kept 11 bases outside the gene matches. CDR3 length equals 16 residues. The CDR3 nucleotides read TGTGCCAGCAGCCCTCAAACGACAGGGCAAGGAAACACCATATATTTT. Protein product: CASSPQTTGQGNTIYF. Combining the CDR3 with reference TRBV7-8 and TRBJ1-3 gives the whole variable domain GAGVSQSPRYKVAKRGQDVALRCDPISGHVSLFWYQQALGQGPEFLTYFQNEAQLDKSGLPSDRFFAERPEGSVSTLKIQRTQQEDSAVYLCASSPQTTGQGNTIYFGEGSWLTVV.

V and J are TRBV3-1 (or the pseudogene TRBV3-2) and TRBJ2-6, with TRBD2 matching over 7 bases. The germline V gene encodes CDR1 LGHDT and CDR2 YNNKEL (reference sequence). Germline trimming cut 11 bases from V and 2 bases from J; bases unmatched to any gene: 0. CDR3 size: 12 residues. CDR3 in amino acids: CAAGAGANVLTF. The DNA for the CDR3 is TGTGCCGCGGGGGCTGGGGCCAACGTCCTGACTTTC.

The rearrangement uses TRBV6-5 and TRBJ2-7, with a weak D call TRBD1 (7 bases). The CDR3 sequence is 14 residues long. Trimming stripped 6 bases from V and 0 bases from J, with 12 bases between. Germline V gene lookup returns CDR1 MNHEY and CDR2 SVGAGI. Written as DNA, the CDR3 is TGTGCCAGCAGACGCGGGACAGCCTCCTACGAGCAGTACTTC. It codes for CASRRGTASYEQYF.

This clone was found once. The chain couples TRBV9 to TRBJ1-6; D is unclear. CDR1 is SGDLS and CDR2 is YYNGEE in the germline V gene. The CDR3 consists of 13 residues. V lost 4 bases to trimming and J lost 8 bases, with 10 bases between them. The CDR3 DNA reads TGTGCCAGCAGCACTCGGGTAGATTCACCCCTCCACTTT. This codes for CASSTRVDSPLHF.

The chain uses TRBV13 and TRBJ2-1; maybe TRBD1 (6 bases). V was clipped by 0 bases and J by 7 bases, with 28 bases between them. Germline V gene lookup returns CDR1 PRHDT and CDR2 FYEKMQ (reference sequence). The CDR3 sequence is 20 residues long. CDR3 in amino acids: CASSLGSPRLGASFINEQFF. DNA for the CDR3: TGTGCCAGCAGCTTAGGCTCCCCCCGACTGGGGGCTAGCTTCATTAATGAGCAGTTCTTC. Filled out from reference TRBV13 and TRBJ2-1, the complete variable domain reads AAGVIQSPRHLIKEKRETATLKCYPIPRHDTVYWYQQGPGQDPQFLISFYEKMQSDKGSIPDRFSAQQFSDYHSELNMSSLELGDSALYFCASSLGSPRLGASFINEQFFGPGTRLTVL.

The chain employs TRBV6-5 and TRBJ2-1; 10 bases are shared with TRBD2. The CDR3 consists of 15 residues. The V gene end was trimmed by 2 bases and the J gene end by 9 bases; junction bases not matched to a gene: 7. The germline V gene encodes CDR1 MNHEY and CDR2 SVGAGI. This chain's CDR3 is CASSYHSGGTGEQFF. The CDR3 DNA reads TGTGCCAGCAGTTACCATAGCGGGGGGACAGGTGAGCAGTTCTTC.